This T cell receptor (beta chain) is drawn from a study of control samples from healthy donors and cancer patients. Clones were read by immunoSEQ multiplex PCR, and TCRdb kept only the in-frame ones, dropping some. The table has approximately 140,000 clones, 80% to 95% seen once. J gave up 4 bases and V 7 bases, and 13 bases lay outside the gene matches. The CDR3 contains 17 residues. From germline, CDR1 is SNHLY and CDR2 FYNNEI. Specimen: blood. This clonotype originated in a man aged 30 to 45 in good health. This chain joins TRBV2 and TRBJ1-2, with 12 bases fitting TRBD1. The CDR3 here is CASTPTGTGGSAYGYTF. CDR3 sequence (DNA): TGTGCCAGCACTCCCACCGGGACAGGGGGCTCAGCCTATGGCTACACCTTC.